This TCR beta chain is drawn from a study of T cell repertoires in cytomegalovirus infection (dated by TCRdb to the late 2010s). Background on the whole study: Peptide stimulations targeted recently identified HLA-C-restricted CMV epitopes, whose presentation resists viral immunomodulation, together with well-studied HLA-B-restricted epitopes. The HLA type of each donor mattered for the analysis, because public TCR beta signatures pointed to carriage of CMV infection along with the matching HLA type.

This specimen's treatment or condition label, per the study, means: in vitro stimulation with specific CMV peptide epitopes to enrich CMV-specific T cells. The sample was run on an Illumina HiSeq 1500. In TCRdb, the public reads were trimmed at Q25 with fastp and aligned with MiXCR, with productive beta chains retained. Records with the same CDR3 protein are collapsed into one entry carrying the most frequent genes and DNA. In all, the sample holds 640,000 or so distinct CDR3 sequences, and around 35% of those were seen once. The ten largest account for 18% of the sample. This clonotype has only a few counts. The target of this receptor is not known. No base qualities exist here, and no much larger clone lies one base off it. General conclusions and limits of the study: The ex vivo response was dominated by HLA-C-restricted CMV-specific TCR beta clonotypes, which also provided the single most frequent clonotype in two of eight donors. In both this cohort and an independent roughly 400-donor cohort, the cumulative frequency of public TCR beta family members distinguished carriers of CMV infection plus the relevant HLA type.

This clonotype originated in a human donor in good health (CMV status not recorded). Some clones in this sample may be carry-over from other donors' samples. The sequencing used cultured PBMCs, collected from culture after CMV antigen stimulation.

The DNA sequence is given as TGTGCCAGCAGCTCGTCGAGGGCCGCCGCCTATGGCTACACCTTC. This translates into CASSSSRAAAYGYTF. The V and J segments used are TRBV7-9 and TRBJ1-2; the D gene cannot be resolved reliably. CDR1 and CDR2 were assigned from the germline V gene (reference sequence) as SEHNR and FQNEAQ. Measured from the cysteine to the phenylalanine, the CDR3 is 15 residues long. Solely the CDR3 DNA is kept, with 45 bases framed from the first base. Trimming removed 4 bases from V and 4 bases from J, leaving 16 bases between the germline ends.